The 2 T cell receptor beta chains below come from one sample, sequenced in a study of control samples from healthy donors and cancer patients. Method: immunoSEQ multiplex PCR; TCRdb's copy keeps in-frame clones and lacks some. The repertoire consists of tens of thousands of clones, with roughly 87% occurring once and the leading ten covering over 3.5%. The source material was blood. The origin of the receptors is a woman aged 45-65 years in good health.

The V call is TRBV4-2, the J call TRBJ2-5; 9 bases fit TRBD2. CDR1 LGHNA and CDR2 YNFKEQ come from the germline V gene. J lost 3 bases, V lost 0 bases, and 11 bases had no gene match. The CDR3 is made up of 18 amino acids. CDR3 sequence reads: CASSQEASGTGSKETQYF. The CDR3 nucleotides read TGTGCCAGCAGCCAAGAAGCTAGCGGGACTGGTTCTAAAGAGACCCAGTACTTC.

The V call is TRBV7-8, the J call TRBJ2-6, with a tentative D call TRBD2 (6 bases). Trimming removed 4 bases from V and 0 bases from J, with 10 bases in between. The germline CDR1 and CDR2 sequences are SGHVS and FQNEAQ. The CDR3 is made up of 16 amino acids. The CDR3 DNA sequence: TGTGCCAGCAGCTCCCAGGGACTCTCTGGGGCCAACGTCCTGACTTTC. Protein: CASSSQGLSGANVLTF. The full variable domain, completed using reference TRBV7-8 and TRBJ2-6, is GAGVSQSPRYKVAKRGQDVALRCDPISGHVSLFWYQQALGQGPEFLTYFQNEAQLDKSGLPSDRFFAERPEGSVSTLKIQRTQQEDSAVYLCASSSQGLSGANVLTFGAGSRLTVL.